A single sample is the source of the 20 T cell receptor beta chains below, sequenced in a study of blood T cells in healthy people across ages. The second PCR ran about 6 to 11 cycles with a sample-barcoded 5' primer and J-beta primers. TCRdb reprocessed the 5' RACE reads with MiXCR, giving one entry per CDR3 protein. The sample holds more than 600,000 distinct CDR3 sequences, 20% to 25% seen once. These data also formed part of another study, on T cells of mothers and their children.

The sequencing sample was made of blood. The receptors were gathered from a boy younger than 18 in good health.

In this sample, this clonotype turned up many times. The chain is built from TRBV3-1 and TRBJ2-7; D gene uncertain. This CDR3 region has 15 residues. CDR1 is LGHDT and CDR2 is YNNKEL in the germline V gene (reference sequence). V was trimmed by 3 bases and J by 3 bases, leaving 15 bases between them. Written as DNA, the CDR3 is TGTGCCAGCAGCCAGACCGGACGGATGAACTACGAGCAGTACTTC. It translates to CASSQTGRMNYEQYF.

The chain links TRBV12-3 or TRBV12-4 to TRBJ1-4, with a tentative D call TRBD1 (5 bases). Trimming pared 6 bases from V and 8 bases from J, leaving 16 bases between. This CDR3 contains 14 residues. The CDR3, as DNA: TGTGCCAGCAGCTACTCGGGACCCGCGGAAAAACTGTTTTTT. Translation gives CASSYSGPAEKLFF.

V is TRBV24-1 and J is TRBJ2-3; 10 positions match TRBD1. The CDR3 sequence is 16 residues long. After removal of 2 bases from V and 7 bases from J, the junction contained 8 bases not matched to a gene. Germline CDR1 is KGHDR and CDR2 is SFDVKD. The DNA for the CDR3 is TGTGCCACCAGTGATTCGAGGAGGGACAGGGGAAATACGCAGTATTTT. Translating it yields CATSDSRRDRGNTQYF.

The rearrangement uses TRBV9 and TRBJ1-5; D gene unclear. Germline V gene data show CDR1 as SGDLS and CDR2 as YYNGEE. Trimming left V 6 bases short and J 2 bases short, with 15 bases between. This CDR3 comprises 15 residues. CDR3 nucleotide sequence: TGTGCCAGCACCCTCACCCCGGATGGCAATCAGCCCCAGCATTTT. Its translation is CASTLTPDGNQPQHF.

This clonotype came up a few times. V is TRBV12-3 or TRBV12-4 and J is TRBJ1-5, with a weak D call TRBD1 (5 bases). The CDR3 spans 13 residues. V lost 6 bases and J lost 11, with 17 bases in between. In DNA, the CDR3 is TGTGCCAGCAGCCTCCACGGGGGGGTAGCCCAGCATTTT. Residues: CASSLHGGVAQHF.

This clonotype was detected once. This chain uses TRBV7-9 with TRBJ2-7, with TRBD2 identical over 8 bases. Per germline, CDR1 SEHNR and CDR2 FQNEAQ (reference sequence). V was pared by 5 bases and J by 2 bases, with 11 bases of the junction left unmatched. The CDR3 is 16 residues long. CDR3 region: CASSPLVSGSPYEQYF. DNA for the CDR3: TGTGCCAGCAGCCCCCTTGTGAGCGGGAGCCCCTACGAGCAGTACTTC.

The chain is built from TRBV5-1 and TRBJ1-6; a weak D match, TRBD1 (5 bases). The CDR3 extends over 14 amino acids. The V gene's germline CDR1 is SGHRS and CDR2 YFSETQ. The V and J ends lost 5 bases and 5 bases respectively, with 11 bases between them. The CDR3 sequence: CASRPDRNNSPLHF. CDR3 bases: TGCGCCAGCAGACCCGACAGAAATAATTCACCCCTCCACTTT.

The J gene is TRBJ1-1, the V gene TRBV12-5; unclear D gene. Between the trimmed V and J ends, which lost 1 base and 7 bases, there was a span of 13 bases. Germline lookup yields CDR1 LGHNT and CDR2 FRNRAP. The CDR3 runs 14 residues. The CDR3 DNA is TGTGCTAGTGGTTTGGATTGGACCGGGGATGAAGCTTTCTTT. This translates into CASGLDWTGDEAFF.

V and J are TRBV20-1 and TRBJ2-5, with 8 bases aligning to TRBD2. This CDR3 region has 16 residues. Looked up from germline, CDR1 is DFQATT and CDR2 is SNEGSKA (reference sequence). V gave up 3 bases and J gave up 4 bases; unmatched junction bases: 13. The CDR3 loop is CSARPPAGGLRETQYF. The CDR3 DNA is TGCAGTGCTAGGCCCCCCGCGGGGGGACTCCGAGAGACCCAGTACTTC.

This clonotype was counted only a few times. The chain combines TRBV7-2 with TRBJ2-5; a weak D match, TRBD2 (5 bases). The length of the CDR3 is 14 residues. Germline CDR1 and CDR2: SGHTA and FQGNSA. V was trimmed by 4 bases and J by 1 base, leaving 10 bases between them. The CDR3, as DNA: TGTGCCAGCAGCTCTCTAGCCCCCCAAGAGACCCAGTACTTC. This encodes CASSSLAPQETQYF.

This rearrangement joins TRBV14 to TRBJ2-6; D is unresolved. Trimming cost V 0 bases and J 0 bases, with 6 bases left between them. This CDR3 is built from 16 residues. Germline assignment: CDR1 SGHDN and CDR2 FVKESK. The DNA of the CDR3 is TGTGCCAGCAGCCAAGATATAGCCTCTGGGGCCAACGTCCTGACTTTC. Amino acid sequence: CASSQDIASGANVLTF.

This clonotype has a handful of counts. This sequence joins TRBV28 and TRBJ1-2; TRBD1 matches at 8 bases. Germline-derived CDR1 and CDR2 are MDHEN and SYDVKM. CDR3 size: 15 residues. The trim removed 7 bases at V and 5 bases at J, leaving 12 bases unmatched. The CDR3 DNA sequence: TGTGCCAGCATCTTGACAGGGGAGCCTTATTATGGCTACACCTTC. As protein: CASILTGEPYYGYTF.

This clonotype was detected ten times or more. This chain joins TRBV5-1 and TRBJ2-1, with D hard to call. Per germline, CDR1 SGHRS and CDR2 YFSETQ. Trimming removed 4 bases at V and 5 bases at J, with 7 bases between. This CDR3 region has 12 residues. The DNA for the CDR3 is TGCGCCAGCAGCCCCGGAGACAATGAGCAGTTCTTC. Amino acids: CASSPGDNEQFF.

This clonotype was seen ten or more times. The chain joins TRBV5-1 to TRBJ2-5; the D call may be TRBD1 or TRBD2 (5 bases each). The CDR3 totals 14 residues. V shed 0 bases and J shed 3 bases, with 9 bases lying between them. The germline CDR1 and CDR2 sequences are SGHRS and YFSETQ. The CDR3 DNA is TGCGCCAGCAGCTTGGTGAGGGGCGAAGAGACCCAGTACTTC. Amino acids: CASSLVRGEETQYF.

This sequence joins TRBV3-1 and TRBJ2-1; 8 nucleotides align to TRBD2. J was trimmed by 7 bases and V by 1 base; bases with no gene match: 12. This CDR3 has 17 amino acids. Germline values: CDR1 LGHDT, CDR2 YNNKEL (reference sequence). CDR3 sequence reads: CASSQVVGREGRNEQFF. CDR3 in DNA: TGTGCCAGCAGCCAAGTTGTTGGTCGGGAGGGCCGAAATGAGCAGTTCTTC.

There are a few counts of this clonotype. The J gene is TRBJ2-7, the V gene TRBV12-3 or TRBV12-4; D not certain. The CDR3 is 14 amino acids. Trimming shortened V by 4 bases and J by 4 bases, and 14 bases separated the two germline ends. The CDR3 DNA follows: TGTGCCAGCAGTTCCCAAGAACAGACTTACGAGCAGTACTTC. Its translation: CASSSQEQTYEQYF.

This clonotype was seen more than once but under ten times. The J gene is TRBJ2-7, the V gene TRBV10-2; TRBD2 matches at 10 bases. The CDR3 runs to 14 residues. Germline V gene lookup returns CDR1 WSHSY and CDR2 SAAADI. The trim removed 7 bases at V and 4 bases at J, leaving 7 bases unmatched. This CDR3 reads CASTPSGSGYEQYF. DNA for the CDR3: TGCGCCAGCACCCCTAGCGGGAGCGGGTACGAGCAGTACTTC.

This clonotype was detected a few times. The rearrangement links TRBV7-2 to TRBJ2-7; D is perhaps TRBD2 (7 bases). The germline V gene encodes CDR1 SGHTA and CDR2 FQGNSA. This CDR3 is 12 amino acids long. The CDR3 nucleotides read TGTGCTTCGGGGGGCTTCTCCTACGAGCAGTACTTC. It translates to CASGGFSYEQYF.

The chain couples TRBV12-3 or TRBV12-4 to TRBJ2-5; D is uncertain. Trimming stripped 3 bases from V and 5 bases from J, with 13 bases between. CDR3 length: 14 amino acids. CDR3 in DNA: TGTGCCAGCAGTTTCGGGCGCCTAGGGGAGACCCAGTACTTC. Protein: CASSFGRLGETQYF.

This clonotype has more than one count but fewer than ten. J is TRBJ2-5 and V is TRBV28; perhaps TRBD2 as D (5 bases). The CDR3 length is 15 residues. In germline, CDR1 is MDHEN, CDR2 SYDVKM. Trimming left V 6 bases short and J 5 bases short, with 19 bases between. The CDR3 region has the DNA TGTGCCAGCAGCAGCCGCCGGAGGTTGAGGGAGACCCAGTACTTC. It specifies CASSSRRRLRETQYF. Based on the CDR3 plus reference TRBV28 and TRBJ2-5, the full variable domain is DVKVTQSSRYLVKRTGEKVFLECVQDMDHENMFWYRQDPGLGLRLIYFSYDVKMKEKGDIPEGYSVSREKKERFSLILESASTNQTSMYLCASSSRRRLRETQYFGPGTRLLVL.